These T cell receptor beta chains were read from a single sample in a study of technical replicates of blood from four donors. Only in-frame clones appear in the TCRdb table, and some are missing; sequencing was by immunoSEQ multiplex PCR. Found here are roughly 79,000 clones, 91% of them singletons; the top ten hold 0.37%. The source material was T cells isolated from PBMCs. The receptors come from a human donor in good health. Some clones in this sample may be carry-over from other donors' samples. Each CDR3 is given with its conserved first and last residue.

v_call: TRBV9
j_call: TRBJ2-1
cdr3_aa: CASSVAWRGGNEQFF

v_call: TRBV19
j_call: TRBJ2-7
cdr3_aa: CASSPQQGTEQYF

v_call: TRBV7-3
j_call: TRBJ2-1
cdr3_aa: CASSWGGSGGYNEQFF

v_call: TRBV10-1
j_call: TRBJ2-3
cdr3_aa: CASSEFASGRGVADTQYF

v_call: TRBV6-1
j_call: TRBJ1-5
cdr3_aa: CASSGEGDSQPQHF

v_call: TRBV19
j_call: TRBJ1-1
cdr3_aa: CASNFRGNTEAFF

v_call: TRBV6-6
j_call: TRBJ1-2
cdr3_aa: CASSQTGAAYGYTF

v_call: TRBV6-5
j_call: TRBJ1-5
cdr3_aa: CASSGTGGSNQPQHF

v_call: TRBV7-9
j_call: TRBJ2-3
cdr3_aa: CASSIAGGDTQYF

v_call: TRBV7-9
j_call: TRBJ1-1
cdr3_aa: CASSLVIAGIAEAFF

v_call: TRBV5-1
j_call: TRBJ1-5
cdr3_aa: CASSLGQGVQPQHF

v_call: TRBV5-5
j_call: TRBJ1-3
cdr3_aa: CASSLDGNGNTIYF

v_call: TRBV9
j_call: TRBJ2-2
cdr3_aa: CASSVGQTTGELFF

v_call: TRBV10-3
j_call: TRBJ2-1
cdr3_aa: CAISEESGTSSYNEQFF

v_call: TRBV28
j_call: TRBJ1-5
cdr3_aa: CASSLGQGTGGNQPQHF

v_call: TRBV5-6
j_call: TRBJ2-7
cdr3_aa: CASSFRLASYEQYF

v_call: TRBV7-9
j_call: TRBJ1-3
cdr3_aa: CASSQDSGSGNTIYF

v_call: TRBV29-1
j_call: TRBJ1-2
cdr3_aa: CSVEGHARGTYGYTF

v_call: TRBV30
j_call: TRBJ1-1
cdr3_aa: CAWSVLRLREAFF

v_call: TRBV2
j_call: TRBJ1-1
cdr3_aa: CASTRGVPDAFF

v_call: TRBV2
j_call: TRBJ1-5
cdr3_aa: CAIRLYIDQPQHF

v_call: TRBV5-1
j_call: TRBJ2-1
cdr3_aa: CASSLIRDNEQFF

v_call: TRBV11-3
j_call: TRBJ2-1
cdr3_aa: CASSLRGSDEQFF

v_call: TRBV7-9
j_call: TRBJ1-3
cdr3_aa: CASSLFLGNAGNTIYF

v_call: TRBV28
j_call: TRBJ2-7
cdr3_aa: CASSSRVLGTSGYKLYEQYF

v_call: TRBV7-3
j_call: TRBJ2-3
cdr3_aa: CASKTSSGADTQYF

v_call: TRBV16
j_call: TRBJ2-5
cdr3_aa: CASSQWDRGVGQETQYF

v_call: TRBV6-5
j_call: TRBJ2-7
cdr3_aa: CASRAAYEQYF

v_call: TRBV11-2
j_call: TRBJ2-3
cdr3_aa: CASSPEAGLGTDTQYF

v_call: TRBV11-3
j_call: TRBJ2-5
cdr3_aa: CASSLIRGGWVETQYF